The 5 T cell receptor beta chains given below trace back to one sample, sequenced in a study of cytomegalovirus exposure and HLA in healthy donors (dated by TCRdb to 2017 to 2019). The receptor library was made with the immunoSEQ multiplex PCR assay. A mixture of 60 forward primers for TCR Vbeta segments and 13 reverse primers for TCR Jbeta segments was used in the multiplex PCR. Not all clones reach the TCRdb copy of this immuneACCESS table, which keeps in-frame sequences only. Checked studies attribute under half of the gap to unresolved V genes and leave the rest unexplained. In all, the sample holds some 150,000 clones, and 80% to 90% of those were seen once. About 5% of the sample is taken by the ten largest. Specimen: PBMCs. The receptor set was obtained from a woman in her thirties in good health and CMV-seronegative.

The chain joins TRBV4-1 to TRBJ2-7; TRBD1 matches 8 bases. This CDR3 is built from 17 residues. Per the germline V gene, CDR1 is MGHRA and CDR2 is YSYEKL. V was clipped by 3 bases and J by 3 bases; unmatched bases: 13. CDR3 sequence: CASSHGRGQGSGYEQYF. The CDR3 DNA sequence: TGCGCCAGCAGCCACGGTAGAGGACAGGGTTCGGGCTACGAGCAGTACTTC.

The V gene is TRBV6-1, the J gene TRBJ2-5; a possible D gene is TRBD2 (6 bases). The germline V and J ends were trimmed by 3 bases and 0 bases, with 11 bases remaining between them. This CDR3 contains 15 residues. The germline gives CDR1 MNHNS, CDR2 SASEGT. CDR3 region: CASSEAGWYQETQYF. The CDR3 nucleotides read TGTGCCAGCAGTGAGGCGGGATGGTACCAAGAGACCCAGTACTTC.

CDR3 DNA: TGTGCCACCCATGCTAACTATGGCTACACCTTC. This encodes CATHANYGYTF. The rearrangement links TRBV19 to TRBJ1-2; the D is unclear. The CDR3 contains 11 residues. Trimming shortened V by 10 bases and J by 0 bases, and 6 bases separated the two germline ends. Germline CDR1 and CDR2: LNHDA and SQIVND (reference sequence).

The chain links TRBV5-4 to TRBJ1-1; TRBD1 is a possible D gene (6 bases). V lost 2 bases and J lost 1, with 12 bases in between. The germline V gene encodes CDR1 SGHNT and CDR2 YYREEE (reference sequence). This CDR3 contains 15 residues. The CDR3 bases are TGTGCCAGCAGCTTTTCAAGGGGGAGGAACACTGAAGCTTTCTTT. This translates into CASSFSRGRNTEAFF.

V is TRBV9 and J is TRBJ2-3; 8 nucleotides match TRBD2. CDR3 length equals 14 residues. Germline trimming cut 3 bases from V and 6 bases from J; bases unmatched to any gene: 6. The germline V gene encodes CDR1 SGDLS and CDR2 YYNGEE. CDR3 nucleotides: TGTGCCAGCAGCGATGAAGGACTAGCCGATACGCAGTATTTT. Translation gives CASSDEGLADTQYF.